This TCR beta chain was sequenced during a study of OX40 agonist ivuxolimab in advanced cancers. The germline CDR1 and CDR2 sequences are MRHNA and SNTAGT. The CDR3 totals 14 residues. J gave up 6 bases and V 6 bases, and 9 bases lay outside the gene matches. Note on this clone: Its antigen is as yet unknown.

Only in-frame clones appear in the TCRdb table, and some are missing; sequencing was by immunoSEQ multiplex PCR. The sample comprises around 53,000 clones, roughly 89% of which are singletons, and almost 0.65% rests with the top ten. Notes on the study in general: Clonal expansion among partial responders at 0.1-3.0 mg/kg ranked near the lowest.

The sequenced sample was CD4+ or CD8+ T cells sorted from blood, obtained in a trial of the OX40 agonist ivuxolimab. The clonotype comes from an adult with an advanced solid tumor such as melanoma, head and neck, liver or kidney cancer. The chain has TRBV6-4 and TRBJ1-1, with 8 positions matching TRBD1. As DNA, the CDR3 is TGTGCCAGCAGCCGGGCAGGGGGCAACGCTGAAGCTTTCTTT. This codes for CASSRAGGNAEAFF.